This record covers a single T cell receptor beta chain. The data were taken from a study of blood T cell repertoires in COVID-19. Overall study: Samples taken during acute and convalescent COVID-19 were collected in the United States, Italy and Spain. PBMCs, B-cell-depleted T cells, or T cells provided the cDNA or gDNA that made up the material.

Participants, roughly 18 to 89 years old, spanned under 30 US areas. V shed 5 bases, J shed 0 bases, and the junction held 7 bases outside the gene matches. Germline V CDR1 and CDR2: SGHNT, YENEEA. The CDR3 extends over 16 amino acids. Per the authors' pipeline: Reference gene primer amplification yielded estimated nucleated cell counts. TCRdb's table, derived via immunoSEQ multiplex PCR, lists solely in-frame clones and lacks some. The V and J calls and the clone size are those of that table, but D and trimming were determined from the DNA. The sample holds about 240,000 clones, approximately 83% seen once.

The chain has TRBV11-3 and TRBJ1-1, with 9 bases lining up with TRBD1. The sample taken for sequencing was PBMCs or T cells enriched from blood (not recorded which). This clonotype originated in a woman in her forties with acute COVID-19. CDR3 sequence (DNA): TGTGCCAGCAGCCTAGGGACAGGGACGTTGAACACTGAAGCTTTCTTT. This sequence encodes CASSLGTGTLNTEAFF.